This T cell receptor (beta chain) was retrieved from a study of Graves' ophthalmopathy and Graves' hyperthyroidism. For repertoire sequencing, the TCR beta CDR3 regions were amplified from RNA transcripts. Second-round multiplex PCR came after first-round RT-PCR with HTBI primers. TCRdb re-called the multiplex PCR reads with MiXCR, one entry per CDR3 protein. The profile shows 600,000 to 700,000 distinct CDR3 sequences, about 40% of them singletons. Ophthalmopathy donors were characterized by moderate-to-severe activity, CAS of at least 3, NOSPECS of at least 4, and duration under 3 months. PBMCs were density-gradient isolated from around 9.2 ml fresh blood. CDR1 is SGDLS and CDR2 is YYNGEE in the germline V gene. Deletions cut 2 bases from V and 0 bases from J, with 11 bases between. The CDR3 covers 15 residues.

The sample consisted of peripheral blood. The chain links TRBV9 to TRBJ1-1, with D perhaps TRBD1 (5 bases). The TCR was taken from an adult man with Graves' ophthalmopathy. The DNA for the CDR3 is TGTGCCAGCAGCGTTAGCAGGGTCATGAACACTGAAGCTTTCTTT. Translating gives CASSVSRVMNTEAFF.